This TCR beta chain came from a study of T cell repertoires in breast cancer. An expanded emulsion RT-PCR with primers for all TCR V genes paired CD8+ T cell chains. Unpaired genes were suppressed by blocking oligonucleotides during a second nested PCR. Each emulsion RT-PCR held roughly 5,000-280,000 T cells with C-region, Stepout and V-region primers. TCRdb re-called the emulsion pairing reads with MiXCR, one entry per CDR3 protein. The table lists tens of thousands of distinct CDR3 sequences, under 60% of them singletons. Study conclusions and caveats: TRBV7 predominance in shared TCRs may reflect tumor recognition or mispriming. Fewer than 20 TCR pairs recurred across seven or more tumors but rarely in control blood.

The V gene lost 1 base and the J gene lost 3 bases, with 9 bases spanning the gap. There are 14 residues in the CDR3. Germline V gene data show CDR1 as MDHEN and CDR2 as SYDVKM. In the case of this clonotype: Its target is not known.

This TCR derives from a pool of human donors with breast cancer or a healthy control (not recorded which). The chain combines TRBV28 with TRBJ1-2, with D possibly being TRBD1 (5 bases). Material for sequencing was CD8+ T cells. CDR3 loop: CASSLSPGYYGYTF. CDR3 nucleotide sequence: TGTGCCAGCAGTTTATCCCCAGGGTACTATGGCTACACCTTC.